These T cell receptor beta chains were read from a single sample in a study of blood T cells in healthy people across ages. TCRdb called the 5' RACE reads again in MiXCR, with one record for every CDR3 protein. Of hundreds of thousands of distinct CDR3 sequences in the sample, about three fifths are singletons; the top ten hold approximately 21%. The sample taken for sequencing was blood. The receptors were sampled from a man in his thirties or forties in good health. The CDR3 runs from the conserved cysteine through the conserved F or W. A D gene is named only where the DNA matches it firmly. Clone size is shown for a subset of rows, as once, few, many or a class of expanded clone.

J: TRBJ2-7; D: -; V: TRBV25-1; size: few; DNA: TGTGCCAGCAGTGGGACAGTCCCAGAGTACGAGCAGTACTTC; CDR3: CASSGTVPEYEQYF
J: TRBJ2-1; D: -; V: TRBV20-1; size: -; DNA: TGCAGTGCTAGTTGGGTGAGCTCCTACAATGAGCAGTTCTTC; CDR3: CSASWVSSYNEQFF
J: TRBJ2-5; D: TRBD2; V: TRBV6-5; size: -; DNA: TGTGCCAGCAGCCCAACGGGGTCGGGGGGGACCCAGTACTTC; CDR3: CASSPTGSGGTQYF
J: TRBJ2-4; D: -; V: TRBV3-1; size: -; DNA: TGTGCCAGCAGCCAAGGAGTAGCCAAAAACATTCAGTACTTC; CDR3: CASSQGVAKNIQYF
J: TRBJ2-2; D: TRBD2; V: TRBV7-6; size: -; DNA: TGTGCCAGCAAGCGGGAGAACACCGGGGAGCTGTTTTTT; CDR3: CASKRENTGELFF
J: TRBJ2-3; D: -; V: TRBV29-1; size: -; DNA: TGCAGCGTTGCAGGACGGAGCACAGATACGCAGTATTTT; CDR3: CSVAGRSTDTQYF
J: TRBJ2-2; D: -; V: TRBV4-1; size: -; DNA: TGCGCCAGCAGCCCAATCCCTCAGGGGGGGATGAACACCGGGGAGCTGTTTTTT; CDR3: CASSPIPQGGMNTGELFF
J: TRBJ2-5; D: -; V: TRBV6-2/TRBV6-3; size: -; DNA: TGTGCCAGAGCCACAGAGACCCAGTACTTC; CDR3: CARATETQYF
J: TRBJ2-7; D: TRBD1; V: TRBV27; size: -; DNA: TGTGCCAGCAGTGTAGGGACAGGGACCGAGCAGTACTTC; CDR3: CASSVGTGTEQYF
J: TRBJ1-2; D: TRBD1; V: TRBV20-1; size: -; DNA: TGCAGTACACAGGGGACGGACTATGGCTACACCTTC; CDR3: CSTQGTDYGYTF
J: TRBJ2-3; D: -; V: TRBV3-1; size: -; DNA: TGTGCCAGCAGCCAAGGGGGGGACAGCCACACAGATACGCAGTATTTT; CDR3: CASSQGGDSHTDTQYF
J: TRBJ2-1; D: -; V: TRBV6-5; size: few; DNA: TGTGCCAGCACTGGGTCCGGAAGGTCTCAGTTCTTC; CDR3: CASTGSGRSQFF
J: TRBJ2-4; D: TRBD1; V: TRBV11-2; size: few; DNA: TGTGCCAGCAGCGTATCTGGGACAGTAAACATTCAGTACTTC; CDR3: CASSVSGTVNIQYF
J: TRBJ2-7; D: -; V: TRBV19; size: -; DNA: TGTGCCAGTAAGCTTTCGGGGACACACAACGCTGGGGAGCAGTACTTC; CDR3: CASKLSGTHNAGEQYF
J: TRBJ2-7; D: -; V: TRBV27; size: -; DNA: TGTGCCAGCAGTTTAGGTCCCGGGCCCTACGACGAGCAGTACTTC; CDR3: CASSLGPGPYDEQYF
J: TRBJ2-5; D: -; V: TRBV9; size: -; DNA: TGTGCCAGCAGCGTAGGGTCCACCAATTGGGAGACCCAGTACTTC; CDR3: CASSVGSTNWETQYF
J: TRBJ2-7; D: -; V: TRBV7-9; size: -; DNA: TGTGCCAGCAGCTTACGGGCGGAGGGCAACGAGCAGTACTTC; CDR3: CASSLRAEGNEQYF
J: TRBJ2-5; D: -; V: TRBV20-1; size: -; DNA: TGCAGTGCTCGGGGTATAGAGACCCAGTACTTC; CDR3: CSARGIETQYF
J: TRBJ2-7; D: -; V: TRBV7-2; size: -; DNA: TGTGCCAGCAGTCCGGACTCGTACGCGTACGAGCAGTACTTC; CDR3: CASSPDSYAYEQYF
J: TRBJ2-5; D: TRBD2; V: TRBV3-1; size: once; DNA: TGTGCCAGCAGCCAACCCGTTCCGGGACTAGCGGGGGCTCAAGAGACCCAGTACTTC; CDR3: CASSQPVPGLAGAQETQYF
J: TRBJ2-5; D: -; V: TRBV7-2; size: few; DNA: TGTGCCAGCAGCTTAGGAGGGTTAGAAAAGACCCAGTACTTC; CDR3: CASSLGGLEKTQYF
J: TRBJ1-2; D: -; V: TRBV2; size: -; DNA: TGTGCCAGCAGTGAAGGAGGGAGGGATGGCTACACCTTC; CDR3: CASSEGGRDGYTF
J: TRBJ2-1; D: -; V: TRBV4-3; size: -; DNA: TGCGCCAGCAGCCAAGGGCTATTTACGTATGAGCAGTTCTTC; CDR3: CASSQGLFTYEQFF
J: TRBJ2-6; D: -; V: TRBV10-3; size: -; DNA: TGTGCCATCAGTGAGGTCATGTGGGGTTCTCTAGGGGCCAACGTCCTGACTTTC; CDR3: CAISEVMWGSLGANVLTF
J: TRBJ2-5; D: -; V: TRBV20-1; size: few; DNA: TGCAGTGCTAGTGGGACCCCACCGCCCTTCCTCCAAGAGACCCAGTACTTC; CDR3: CSASGTPPPFLQETQYF